This entry features one T cell receptor beta chain sequence. The sample has other DNA sequences that encode this CDR3 too. The sample comes from a study of PD-L1 blockade in urothelial cancer. The wider study: It was at 3 weeks (second dose) and 6 weeks after treatment start that blood was analyzed. Researchers found blood samples held a median of about 130,000 T cells.

The repertoire was sequenced with immunoSEQ multiplex PCR; TCRdb's copy has only in-frame clones and lacks some. The sample records about 37,000 clones, 82% being singletons. This sequence was found in a man aged 55 to 70 with urothelial cancer. The source material was PBMCs, sampled around atezolizumab (anti-PD-L1) treatment.

The CDR3: CASSGLAGFTDTQYF. CDR3 sequence (DNA): TGTGCCAGCAGCGGACTAGCGGGCTTCACAGATACGCAGTATTTT. The chain joins TRBV2 to TRBJ2-3; 11 nucleotides line up with TRBD2. Germline V CDR1 and CDR2: SNHLY, FYNNEI. Trimming at V came to 6 bases and at J to 2 bases, leaving 4 bases not matched to a gene. CDR3 length: 15 residues.